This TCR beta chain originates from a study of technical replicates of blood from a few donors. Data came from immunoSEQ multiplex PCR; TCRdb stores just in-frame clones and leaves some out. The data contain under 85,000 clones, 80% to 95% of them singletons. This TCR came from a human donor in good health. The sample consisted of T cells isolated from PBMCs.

The CDR3 region has the DNA TGTGCCAGCAGCTTTTTGTACAGGGGGCCACGGGGTGGCTACACCTTC. Translating gives CASSFLYRGPRGGYTF. The chain couples TRBV5-6 to TRBJ1-2, with 9 positions matching TRBD1. Trimming took 2 bases from V and 7 from J; bases not matched to a gene: 12. Germline V gene lookup returns CDR1 SGHDT and CDR2 YYEEEE. This CDR3 spans 16 amino acids. The complete variable domain, with remaining parts taken from reference TRBV5-6 and TRBJ1-2, reads DAGVTQSPTHLIKTRGQQVTLRCSPKSGHDTVSWYQQALGQGPQFIFQYYEEEERQRGNFPDRFSGHQFPNYSSELNVNALLLGDSALYLCASSFLYRGPRGGYTFGSGTRLTVV.